This T cell receptor beta chain was observed in a study of blood T cell repertoires in COVID-19. This table comes from immunoSEQ multiplex PCR, and its TCRdb copy is limited to in-frame clones, with some not included. The sample includes around 280,000 clones, around 90% of them seen just once. This clone showed up just a few times. The CDR3 has 16 residues. From germline, CDR1 is SEHNR and CDR2 FQNEAQ (reference sequence). After removal of 1 base from V and 5 bases from J, the junction contained 10 bases not matched to a gene. The clonotype comes from a woman aged 45-65 years who had recovered from COVID-19. The chain combines TRBV7-9 with TRBJ2-5; 7 nucleotides align to TRBD1. What was sequenced was peripheral blood. The CDR3 coding sequence is TGTGCCAGCAGCTTAGGATATGAAGGGGGCAGGGAGACCCAGTACTTC. This encodes CASSLGYEGGRETQYF.